The rows below give T cell receptor beta chains drawn from one sample of a study of blood T cell repertoires in COVID-19. TCRdb keeps only in-frame clones here, not all; method: immunoSEQ multiplex PCR. The data hold 95,000 to 150,000 clones, with approximately 74% observed a single time. The specimen sequenced was peripheral blood. The receptors derive from a man older than 75 with COVID-19, enrolled during active disease. Both conserved end residues are part of each CDR3. Each record gives: V gene, clone size, J gene, D gene, CDR3 DNA, CDR3 protein. D genes are given only for firm matches. Size is omitted from some rows. Given values are once, few, many or a class for expanded clones.

TRBV3-1/TRBV3-2	NA	TRBJ1-5	TRBD1	TGTGCCAGCAGCCAAGATTTCGGGACAGGGGGCGATCAGCCCCAGCATTTT	CASSQDFGTGGDQPQHF
TRBV25-1	NA	TRBJ2-7	NA	TGTGCCAGCAGTGAATTAAGGGGACAAGCCTACGAGCAGTACTTC	CASSELRGQAYEQYF
TRBV5-1	NA	TRBJ1-6	TRBD1	TGCGCCAGCAGCTTAGCGGGGACAGGGGCCAATTCACCCCTCCACTTT	CASSLAGTGANSPLHF
TRBV18	few	TRBJ2-3	NA	TGTGCCAGCTCACCGACCTCGGGGGATACGCAGTATTTT	CASSPTSGDTQYF
TRBV7-9	NA	TRBJ1-3	TRBD1	TGTGCCAGCAGTCTACAGGGGAGCTCTGGAAACACCATATATTTT	CASSLQGSSGNTIYF
TRBV10-3	NA	TRBJ2-5	NA	TGTGCCATCAAGGCCAGCGACCGAGACGGGGAGACCCAGTACTTC	CAIKASDRDGETQYF
TRBV7-7	NA	TRBJ2-7	TRBD1	TGTGCTAGCAGCTTAGAGCCAGGGGGCTACGAGCAGTACTTC	CASSLEPGGYEQYF
TRBV2	NA	TRBJ1-6	TRBD1	TGTGCCAGCAGTGGGGACAGGGGGCCTTCACCCCTCCACTTT	CASSGDRGPSPLHF
TRBV20-1	few	TRBJ2-7	NA	TGCAGTGCTAGACGGGGCTACGAGCAGTACTTC	CSARRGYEQYF
TRBV21-1	once	TRBJ2-1	NA	TGTGCCAGCAGCCCAAGGGGCAGAATGAAGCGGGAAAAGAAGTACAATGAGCAGTTCTTC	CASSPRGRMKREKKYNEQFF
TRBV4-3	NA	TRBJ2-5	NA	TGCGCCAGCAGCCAAGAAAGGGGAAGCTTGACCCAGTACTTC	CASSQERGSLTQYF
TRBV7-2	NA	TRBJ2-7	TRBD2	TGTGCCAGCAGCTTCCTTAGCGGGAGAGGCCTCAGCGAGCAGTACTTC	CASSFLSGRGLSEQYF
TRBV4-3	NA	TRBJ1-5	NA	TGCGCCAGCAGCCGCCAGATCGATCAGCCCCAGCATTTT	CASSRQIDQPQHF
TRBV4-1	few	TRBJ1-1	NA	TGCGCCAGCAGCCAAGATCCTGCGGCAGCTGGCTTGGGAGGGACTGAAGCTTTCTTT	CASSQDPAAAGLGGTEAFF
TRBV7-6	NA	TRBJ2-2	TRBD2	TGTGCCAGCAGCTTAGGGACTAGCAAAACCGGGGAGCTGTTTTTT	CASSLGTSKTGELFF
TRBV14	NA	TRBJ2-1	TRBD2	TGTGCCAGCAGCCAGGGCAAAAGGGAAGCGGGAGGCCGGGGGTTCTTC	CASSQGKREAGGRGFF
TRBV19	NA	TRBJ2-1	TRBD1	TGTGCCAGTAGTATTGGACAGGGGTCCTACAATGAGCAGTTCTTC	CASSIGQGSYNEQFF
TRBV6-5	NA	TRBJ1-6	NA	TGTGCCAGCAGTCCCCGACAGGATTCACCCCTCCACTTT	CASSPRQDSPLHF
TRBV6-5	NA	TRBJ2-7	NA	TGTGCCAGCAGTTCCCCCTCGCGGGTTACCTACGAGCAGTACTTC	CASSSPSRVTYEQYF
TRBV28	NA	TRBJ2-7	TRBD1	TGTGCCAGCAAACCAGGGGGTTTGAGCTCCTACGAGCAGTACTTC	CASKPGGLSSYEQYF
TRBV24-1	NA	TRBJ2-5	NA	TGTGCCACCAGTAACGGGACAACTCAAGAGACCCAGTACTTC	CATSNGTTQETQYF
TRBV5-1	NA	TRBJ2-7	TRBD2	TGCGCCAGCAGCTTGGCCTTGGGGAGGGGTCATGCCTACGAGCAGTACTTC	CASSLALGRGHAYEQYF